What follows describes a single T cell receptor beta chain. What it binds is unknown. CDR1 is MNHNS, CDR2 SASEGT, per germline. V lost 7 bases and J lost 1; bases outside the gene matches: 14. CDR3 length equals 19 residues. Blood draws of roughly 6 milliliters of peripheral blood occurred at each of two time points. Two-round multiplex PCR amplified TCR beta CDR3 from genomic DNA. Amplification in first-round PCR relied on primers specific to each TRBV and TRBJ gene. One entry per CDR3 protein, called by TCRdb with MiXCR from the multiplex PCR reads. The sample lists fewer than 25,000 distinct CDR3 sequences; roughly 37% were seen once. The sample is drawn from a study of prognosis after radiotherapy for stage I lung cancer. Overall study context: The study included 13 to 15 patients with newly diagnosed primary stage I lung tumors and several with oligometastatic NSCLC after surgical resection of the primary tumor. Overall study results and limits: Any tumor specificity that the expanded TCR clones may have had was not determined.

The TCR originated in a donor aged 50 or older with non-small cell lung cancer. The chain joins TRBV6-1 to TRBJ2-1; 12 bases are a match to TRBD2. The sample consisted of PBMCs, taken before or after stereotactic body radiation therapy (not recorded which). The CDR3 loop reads CASIPGTSGYTGSYNEQFF. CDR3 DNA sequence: TGTGCCAGCATTCCAGGGACTAGCGGGTACACAGGGTCCTACAATGAGCAGTTCTTC.